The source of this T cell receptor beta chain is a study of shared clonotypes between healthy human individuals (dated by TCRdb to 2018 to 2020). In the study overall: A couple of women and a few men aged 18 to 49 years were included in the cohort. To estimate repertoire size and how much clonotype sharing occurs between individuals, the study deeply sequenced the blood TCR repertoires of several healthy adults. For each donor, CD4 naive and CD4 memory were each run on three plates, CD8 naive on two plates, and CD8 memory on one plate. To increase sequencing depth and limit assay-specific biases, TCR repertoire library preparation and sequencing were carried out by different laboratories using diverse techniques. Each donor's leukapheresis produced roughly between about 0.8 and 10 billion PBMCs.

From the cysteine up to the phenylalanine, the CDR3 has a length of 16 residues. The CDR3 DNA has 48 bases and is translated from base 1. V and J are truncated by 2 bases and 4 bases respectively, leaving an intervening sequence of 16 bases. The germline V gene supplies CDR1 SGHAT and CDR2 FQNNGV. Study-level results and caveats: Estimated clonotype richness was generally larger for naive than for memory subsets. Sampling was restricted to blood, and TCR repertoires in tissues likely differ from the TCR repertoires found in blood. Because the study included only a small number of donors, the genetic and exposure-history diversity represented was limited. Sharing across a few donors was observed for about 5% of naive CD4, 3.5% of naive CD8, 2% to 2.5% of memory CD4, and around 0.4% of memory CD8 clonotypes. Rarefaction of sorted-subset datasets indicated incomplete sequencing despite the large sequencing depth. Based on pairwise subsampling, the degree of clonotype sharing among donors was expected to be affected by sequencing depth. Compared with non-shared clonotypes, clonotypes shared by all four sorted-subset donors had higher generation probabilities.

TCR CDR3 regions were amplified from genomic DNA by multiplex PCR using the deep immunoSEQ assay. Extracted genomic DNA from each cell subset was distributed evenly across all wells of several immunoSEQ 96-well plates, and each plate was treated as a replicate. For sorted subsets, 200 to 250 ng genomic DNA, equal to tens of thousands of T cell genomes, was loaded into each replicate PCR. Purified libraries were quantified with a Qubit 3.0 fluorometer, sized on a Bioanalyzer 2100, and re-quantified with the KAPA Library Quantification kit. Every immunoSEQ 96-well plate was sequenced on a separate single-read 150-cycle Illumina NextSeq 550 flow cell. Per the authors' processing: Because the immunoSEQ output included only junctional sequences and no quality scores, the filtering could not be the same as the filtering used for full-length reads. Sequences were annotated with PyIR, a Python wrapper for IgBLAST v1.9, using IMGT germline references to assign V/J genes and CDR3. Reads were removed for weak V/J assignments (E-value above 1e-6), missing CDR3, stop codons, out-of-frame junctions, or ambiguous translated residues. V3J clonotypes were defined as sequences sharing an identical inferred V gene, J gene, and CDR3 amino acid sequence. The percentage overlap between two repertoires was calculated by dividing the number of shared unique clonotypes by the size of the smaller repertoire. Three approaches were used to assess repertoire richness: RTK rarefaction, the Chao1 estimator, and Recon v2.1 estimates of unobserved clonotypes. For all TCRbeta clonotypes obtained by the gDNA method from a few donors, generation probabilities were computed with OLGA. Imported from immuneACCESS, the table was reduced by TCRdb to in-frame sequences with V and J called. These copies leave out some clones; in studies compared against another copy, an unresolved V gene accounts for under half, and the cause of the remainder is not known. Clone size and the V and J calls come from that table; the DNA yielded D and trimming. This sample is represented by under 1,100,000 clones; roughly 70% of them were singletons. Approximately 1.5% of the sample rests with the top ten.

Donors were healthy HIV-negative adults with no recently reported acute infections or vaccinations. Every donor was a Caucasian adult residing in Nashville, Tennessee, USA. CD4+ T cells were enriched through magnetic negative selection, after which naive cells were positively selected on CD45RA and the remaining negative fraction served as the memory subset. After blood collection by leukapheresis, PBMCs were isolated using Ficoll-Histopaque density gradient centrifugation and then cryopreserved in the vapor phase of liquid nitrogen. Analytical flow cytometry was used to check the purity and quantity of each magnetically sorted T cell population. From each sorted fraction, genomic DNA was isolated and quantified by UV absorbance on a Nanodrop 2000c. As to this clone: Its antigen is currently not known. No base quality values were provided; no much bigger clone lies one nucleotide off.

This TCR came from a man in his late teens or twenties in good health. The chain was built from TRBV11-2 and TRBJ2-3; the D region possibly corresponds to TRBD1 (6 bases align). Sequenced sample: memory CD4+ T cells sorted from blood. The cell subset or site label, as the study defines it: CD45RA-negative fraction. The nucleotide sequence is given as TGTGCCAGCAGCTTAACATTCAGGGGATCAGCAGATACGCAGTATTTT. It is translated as CASSLTFRGSADTQYF.